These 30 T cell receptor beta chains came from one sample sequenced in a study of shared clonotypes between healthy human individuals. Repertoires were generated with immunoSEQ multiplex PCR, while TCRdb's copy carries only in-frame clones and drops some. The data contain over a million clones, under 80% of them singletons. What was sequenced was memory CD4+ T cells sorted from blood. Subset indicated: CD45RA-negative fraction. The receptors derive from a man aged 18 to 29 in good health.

CDR3 amino acids: CASSLGSFYNSPLHF. The CDR3 DNA sequence: TGTGCCAGCAGCTTAGGGAGCTTCTATAATTCACCCCTCCACTTT. The chain recombines TRBV11-2 with TRBJ1-6; D remains unclear. The CDR3 has 15 residues. Trimming took 1 base from V and 3 from J, leaving 7 bases between them. CDR1 is SGHAT, CDR2 FQNNGV, per germline.

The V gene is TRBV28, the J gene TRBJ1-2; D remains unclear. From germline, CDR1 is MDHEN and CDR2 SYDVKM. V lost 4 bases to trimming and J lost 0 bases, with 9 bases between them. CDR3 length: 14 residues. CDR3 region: CASSSLLTNYGYTF. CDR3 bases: TGTGCCAGCAGTTCCCTCCTAACTAACTATGGCTACACCTTC.

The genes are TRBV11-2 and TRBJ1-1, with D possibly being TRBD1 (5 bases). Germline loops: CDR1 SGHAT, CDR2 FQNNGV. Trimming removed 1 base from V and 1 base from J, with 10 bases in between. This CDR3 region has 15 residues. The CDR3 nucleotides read TGTGCCAGCAGCTTAGGATTGGGGGGGAACACTGAAGCTTTCTTT. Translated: CASSLGLGGNTEAFF.

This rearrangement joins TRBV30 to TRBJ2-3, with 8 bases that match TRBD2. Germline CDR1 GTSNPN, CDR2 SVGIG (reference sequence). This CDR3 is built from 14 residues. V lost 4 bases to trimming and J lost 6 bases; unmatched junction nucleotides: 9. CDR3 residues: CAWTITGGADTQYF. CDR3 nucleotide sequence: TGTGCCTGGACCATCACGGGGGGGGCGGATACGCAGTATTTT.

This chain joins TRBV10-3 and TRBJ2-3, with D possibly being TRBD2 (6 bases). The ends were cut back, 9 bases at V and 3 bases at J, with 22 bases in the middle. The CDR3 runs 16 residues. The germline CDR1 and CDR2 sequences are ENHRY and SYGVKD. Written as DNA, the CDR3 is TGTGCCATTCTGGACCCAGGTTCGGGGGTGACAGATACGCAGTATTTT. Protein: CAILDPGSGVTDTQYF.

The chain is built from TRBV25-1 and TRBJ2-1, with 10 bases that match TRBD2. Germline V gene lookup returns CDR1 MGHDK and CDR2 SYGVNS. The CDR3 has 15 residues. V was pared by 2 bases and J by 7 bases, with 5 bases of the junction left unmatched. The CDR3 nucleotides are TGTGCCAGCAGTGAAGAGCGGGGGGGCCAAAATGAGCAGTTCTTC. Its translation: CASSEERGGQNEQFF. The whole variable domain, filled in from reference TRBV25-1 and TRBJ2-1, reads EADIYQTPRYLVIGTGKKITLECSQTMGHDKMYWYQQDPGMELHLIHYSYGVNSTEKGDLSSESTVSRIRTEHFPLTLESARPSHTSQYLCASSEERGGQNEQFFGPGTRLTVL.

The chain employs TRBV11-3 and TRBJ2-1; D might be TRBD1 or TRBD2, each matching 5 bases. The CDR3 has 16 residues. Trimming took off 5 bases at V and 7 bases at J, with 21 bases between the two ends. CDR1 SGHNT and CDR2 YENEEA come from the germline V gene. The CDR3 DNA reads TGTGCCAGCAGCCCAACCCCGGGACCAAAAGTTAATGAGCAGTTCTTC. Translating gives CASSPTPGPKVNEQFF.

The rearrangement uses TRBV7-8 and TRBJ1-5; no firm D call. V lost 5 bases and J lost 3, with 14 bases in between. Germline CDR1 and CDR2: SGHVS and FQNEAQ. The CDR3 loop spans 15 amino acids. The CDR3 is CASSPRWGTNQPQHF. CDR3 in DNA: TGTGCCAGCAGCCCACGATGGGGTACCAATCAGCCCCAGCATTTT.

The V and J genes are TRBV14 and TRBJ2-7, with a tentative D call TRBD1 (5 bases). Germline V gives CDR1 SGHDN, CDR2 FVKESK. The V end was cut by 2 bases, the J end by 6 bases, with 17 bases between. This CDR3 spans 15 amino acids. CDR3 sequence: CASSQSLEMGREQYF. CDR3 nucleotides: TGTGCCAGCAGCCAATCCTTGGAGATGGGGCGCGAGCAGTACTTC.

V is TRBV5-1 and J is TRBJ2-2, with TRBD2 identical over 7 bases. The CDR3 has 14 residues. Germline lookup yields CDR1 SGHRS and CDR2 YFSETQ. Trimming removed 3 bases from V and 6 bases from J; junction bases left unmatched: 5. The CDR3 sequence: CASSSMGGAGELFF. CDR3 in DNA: TGCGCCAGCAGCTCAATGGGAGGGGCCGGGGAGCTGTTTTTT.

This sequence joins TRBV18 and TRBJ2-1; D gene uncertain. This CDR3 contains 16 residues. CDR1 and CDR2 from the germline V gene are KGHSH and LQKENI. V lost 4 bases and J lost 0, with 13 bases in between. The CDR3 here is CASSLGQTTSYNEQFF. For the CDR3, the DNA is TGTGCCAGCTCACTCGGGCAGACAACCTCCTACAATGAGCAGTTCTTC.

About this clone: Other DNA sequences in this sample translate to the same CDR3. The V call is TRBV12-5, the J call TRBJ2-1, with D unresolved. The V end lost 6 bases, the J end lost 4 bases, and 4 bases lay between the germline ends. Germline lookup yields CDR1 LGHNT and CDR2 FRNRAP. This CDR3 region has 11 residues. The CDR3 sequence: CASGRYNEQFF. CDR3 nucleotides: TGTGCTAGTGGACGGTACAATGAGCAGTTCTTC.

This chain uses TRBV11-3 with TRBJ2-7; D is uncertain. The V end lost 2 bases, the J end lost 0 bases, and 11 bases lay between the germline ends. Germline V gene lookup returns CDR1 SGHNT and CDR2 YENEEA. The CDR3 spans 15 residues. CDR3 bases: TGTGCCAGCAGCTTAAATTCAGGAATCTCCTACGAGCAGTACTTC. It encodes CASSLNSGISYEQYF.

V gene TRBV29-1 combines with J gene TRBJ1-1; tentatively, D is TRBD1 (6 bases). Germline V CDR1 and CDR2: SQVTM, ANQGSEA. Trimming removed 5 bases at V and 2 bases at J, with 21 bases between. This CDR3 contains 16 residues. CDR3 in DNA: TGCAGCGTTTCCGGCCCTTCGGGGGCGATAAACACTGAAGCTTTCTTT. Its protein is CSVSGPSGAINTEAFF. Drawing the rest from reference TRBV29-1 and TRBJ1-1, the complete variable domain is SAVISQKPSRDICQRGTSLTIQCQVDSQVTMMFWYRQQPGQSLTLIATANQGSEATYESGFVIDKFPISRPNLTFSTLTVSNMSPEDSSIYLCSVSGPSGAINTEAFFGQGTRLTVV.

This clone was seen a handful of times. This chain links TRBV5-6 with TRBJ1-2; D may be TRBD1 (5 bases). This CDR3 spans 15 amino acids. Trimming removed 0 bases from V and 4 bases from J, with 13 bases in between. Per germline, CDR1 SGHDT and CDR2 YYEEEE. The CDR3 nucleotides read TGTGCCAGCAGCTTGGGTGACAGAAGCCCCTATGGCTACACCTTC. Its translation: CASSLGDRSPYGYTF.

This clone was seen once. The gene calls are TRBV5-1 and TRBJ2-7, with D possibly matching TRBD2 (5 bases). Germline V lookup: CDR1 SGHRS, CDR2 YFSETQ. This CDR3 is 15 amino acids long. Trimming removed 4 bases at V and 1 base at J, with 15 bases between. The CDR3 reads CASSNRGSGSYEQYF. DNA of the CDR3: TGCGCCAGCAGCAACCGAGGGTCCGGGTCCTACGAGCAGTACTTC.

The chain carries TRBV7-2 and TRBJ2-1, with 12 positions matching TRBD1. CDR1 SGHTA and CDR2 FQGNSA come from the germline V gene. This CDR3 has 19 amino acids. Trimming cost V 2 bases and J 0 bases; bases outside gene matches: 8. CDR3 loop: CASSLRDRGRITSYNEQFF. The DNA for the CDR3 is TGTGCCAGCAGCTTACGGGACAGGGGGCGTATAACCTCCTACAATGAGCAGTTCTTC.

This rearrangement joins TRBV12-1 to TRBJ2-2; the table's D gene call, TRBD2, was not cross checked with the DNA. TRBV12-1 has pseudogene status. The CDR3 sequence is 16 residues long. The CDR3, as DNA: TGTGCCAGCAGCCCCCCGGGAGGGGGCGCGACAGGGGAGCTGTTTTTT. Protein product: CASSPPGGGATGELFF.

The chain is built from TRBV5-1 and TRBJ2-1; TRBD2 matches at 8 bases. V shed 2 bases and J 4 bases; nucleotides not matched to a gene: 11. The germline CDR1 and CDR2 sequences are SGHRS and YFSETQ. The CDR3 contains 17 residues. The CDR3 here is CASSLGAGGPPYNEQFF. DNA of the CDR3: TGCGCCAGCAGCTTAGGGGCGGGAGGACCCCCGTACAATGAGCAGTTCTTC.

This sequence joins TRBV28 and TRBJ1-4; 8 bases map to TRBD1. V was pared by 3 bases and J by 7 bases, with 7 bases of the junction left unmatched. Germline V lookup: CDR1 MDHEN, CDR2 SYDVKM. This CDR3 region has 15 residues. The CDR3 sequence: CASSFSGGAGEKLFF. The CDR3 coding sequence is TGTGCCAGCAGTTTCTCAGGGGGCGCCGGTGAAAAACTGTTTTTT.

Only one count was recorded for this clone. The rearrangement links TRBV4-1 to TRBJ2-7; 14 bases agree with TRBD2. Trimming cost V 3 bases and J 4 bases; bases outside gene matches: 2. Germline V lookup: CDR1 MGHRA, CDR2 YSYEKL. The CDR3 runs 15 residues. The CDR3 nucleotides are TGCGCCAGCAGCCAGGGACTAGCGGGGGTTTACGAGCAGTACTTC. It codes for CASSQGLAGVYEQYF.

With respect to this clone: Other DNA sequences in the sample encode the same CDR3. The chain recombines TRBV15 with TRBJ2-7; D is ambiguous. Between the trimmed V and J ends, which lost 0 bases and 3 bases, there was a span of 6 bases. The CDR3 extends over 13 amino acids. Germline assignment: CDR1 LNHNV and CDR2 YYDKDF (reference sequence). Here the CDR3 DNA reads TGTGCCACCAGCAGAGAAGGCGGCTACGAGCAGTACTTC. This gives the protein CATSREGGYEQYF.

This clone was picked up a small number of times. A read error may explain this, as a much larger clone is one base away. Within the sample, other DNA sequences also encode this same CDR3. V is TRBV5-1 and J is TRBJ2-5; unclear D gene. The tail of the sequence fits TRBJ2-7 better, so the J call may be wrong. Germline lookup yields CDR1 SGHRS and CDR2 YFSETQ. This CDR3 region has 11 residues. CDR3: CASSSSYEQYF. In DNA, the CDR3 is TGCGCCAGCAGCTCCTCCTACGAGCAGTACTTC.

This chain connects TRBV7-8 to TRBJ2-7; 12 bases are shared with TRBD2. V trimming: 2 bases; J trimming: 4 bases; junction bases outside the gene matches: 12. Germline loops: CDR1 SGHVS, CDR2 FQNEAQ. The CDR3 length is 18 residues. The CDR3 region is CASSLLTTSGSRNYEQYF. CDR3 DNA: TGTGCCAGCAGCTTACTGACGACTAGCGGGAGCCGGAATTACGAGCAGTACTTC.

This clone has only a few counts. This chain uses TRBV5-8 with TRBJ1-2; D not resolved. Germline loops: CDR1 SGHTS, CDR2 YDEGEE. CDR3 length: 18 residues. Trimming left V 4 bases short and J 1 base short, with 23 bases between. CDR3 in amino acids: CASSPTPGSHRDNYGYTF. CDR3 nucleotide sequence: TGTGCCAGCAGCCCTACACCGGGATCCCACCGCGATAACTATGGCTACACCTTC.

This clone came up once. CDR3 in amino acids: CASSDTGFGNQPQHF. The CDR3, as DNA: TGTGCCAGTAGCGATACAGGGTTTGGCAATCAGCCCCAGCATTTT. The rearrangement joins TRBV19 to TRBJ1-5; the D gene is possibly TRBD1 (6 bases). With 6 bases removed from V and 2 bases from J, the gap between germline ends came to 14 bases. Germline loops: CDR1 LNHDA, CDR2 SQIVND (reference sequence). This CDR3 region has 15 residues.

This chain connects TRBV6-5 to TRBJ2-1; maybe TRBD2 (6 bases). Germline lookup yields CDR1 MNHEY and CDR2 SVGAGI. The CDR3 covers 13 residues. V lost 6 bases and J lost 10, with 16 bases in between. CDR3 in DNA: TGTGCCAGCAGCCGGGACTTCCCCAGGGAGCAGTTCTTC. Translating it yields CASSRDFPREQFF.

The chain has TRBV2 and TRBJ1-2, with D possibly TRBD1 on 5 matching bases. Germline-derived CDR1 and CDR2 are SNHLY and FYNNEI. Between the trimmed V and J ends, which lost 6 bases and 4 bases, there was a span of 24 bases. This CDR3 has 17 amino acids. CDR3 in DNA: TGTGCCAGCAGGGGACCCCGGGTCGGTTCTCCTGGCTATGGCTACACCTTC. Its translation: CASRGPRVGSPGYGYTF.

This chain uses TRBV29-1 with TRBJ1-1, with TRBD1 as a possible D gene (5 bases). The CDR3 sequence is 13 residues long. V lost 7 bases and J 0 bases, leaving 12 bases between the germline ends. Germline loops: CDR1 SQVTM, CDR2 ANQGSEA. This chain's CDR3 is CSASTEVNTEAFF. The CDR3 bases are TGCAGCGCCTCGACAGAGGTGAACACTGAAGCTTTCTTT.

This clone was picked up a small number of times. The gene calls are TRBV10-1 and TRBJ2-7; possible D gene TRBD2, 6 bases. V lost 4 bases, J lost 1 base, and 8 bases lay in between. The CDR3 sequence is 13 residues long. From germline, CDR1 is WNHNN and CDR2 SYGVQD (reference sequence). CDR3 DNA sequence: TGCGCCAGCAGTGCCGGGACTTCCTACGAGCAGTACTTC. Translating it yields CASSAGTSYEQYF.